The sequence of this TCR beta chain was determined in a study of graft-versus-host responses after intestinal transplantation. Germline CDR1 reads LNHNV; CDR2 reads YYDKDF (reference sequence). This CDR3 contains 13 residues. With 6 bases removed from V and 4 bases from J, the gap between germline ends came to 7 bases. The authors processed graft tissue to release intraepithelial and lamina propria lymphocytes. Sequencing was performed with immunoSEQ multiplex PCR; in TCRdb, only in-frame clones are kept and a portion is missing. Of over 9,500 clones listed, approximately 80% are singletons. Broader study findings: Graft-versus-host to host-versus-graft clonal ratios in allografts were high in patients with graft-donor T cell macrochimerism.

To note about this clone: Its target is not known.

The rearrangement uses TRBV15 and TRBJ1-6; weak D call: TRBD1 (5 bases). The clonotype was recovered from a human patient who received an intestinal transplant, so some T cells may come from the graft donor. The sequencing here drew on ileum tissue, taken about 440 days after intestinal transplantation. CDR3 residues: CATRDSYNSPLHF. The CDR3 coding sequence is TGTGCCACCAGAGACAGTTATAATTCACCCCTCCACTTT.